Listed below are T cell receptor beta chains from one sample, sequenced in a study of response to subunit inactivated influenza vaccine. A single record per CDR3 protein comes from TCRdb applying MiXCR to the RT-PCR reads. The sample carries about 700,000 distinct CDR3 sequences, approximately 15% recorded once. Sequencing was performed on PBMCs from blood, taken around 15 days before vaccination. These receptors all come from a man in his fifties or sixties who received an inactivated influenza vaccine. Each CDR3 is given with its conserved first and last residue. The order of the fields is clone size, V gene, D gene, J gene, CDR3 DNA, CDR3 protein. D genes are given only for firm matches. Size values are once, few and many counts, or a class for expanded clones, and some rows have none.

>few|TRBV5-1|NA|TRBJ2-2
TGCGCCAGCAGAGGACAGCCCACCGGGGAGCTGTTTTTT
CASRGQPTGELFF
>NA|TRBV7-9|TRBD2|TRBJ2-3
TGTGCCAGCAGCTTTGAGGGAGGGCGAGGCACAGATACGCAGTATTTT
CASSFEGGRGTDTQYF
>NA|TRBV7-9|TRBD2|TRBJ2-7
TGTGCCAGCAGCCCTTCCCGTAGCGGGAGACCCTACGAGCAGTACTTC
CASSPSRSGRPYEQYF
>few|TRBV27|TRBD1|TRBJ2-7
TGTGCCAGCAGTTTATCCCCTCCAGGACAGGGGGCCTCCTACGAGCAGTACTTC
CASSLSPPGQGASYEQYF
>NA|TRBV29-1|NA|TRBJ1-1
TGCAGCGTTGACCAGAGGGGTCTGAACACTGAAGCTTTCTTT
CSVDQRGLNTEAFF
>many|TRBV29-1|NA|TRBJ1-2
TGCAGCGTTGACGGAAACTATGGCTACACCTTC
CSVDGNYGYTF
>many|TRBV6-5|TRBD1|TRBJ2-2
TGTGCCAGCAGTTACTCTCCGATTACAGGGGCCGGGGAGCTGTTTTTT
CASSYSPITGAGELFF
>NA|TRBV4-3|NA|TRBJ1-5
TGCGCCAGCAGCCAAGATCGACGACAGAATCAGCCCCAGCATTTT
CASSQDRRQNQPQHF
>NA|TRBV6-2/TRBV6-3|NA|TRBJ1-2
TGTGCCAGCACGTCCAGACGGGATGGCTACACCTTC
CASTSRRDGYTF
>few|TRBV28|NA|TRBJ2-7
TGTGCCAGCAGTTTAAGGAATGTCCCCTACGAGCAGTACTTC
CASSLRNVPYEQYF
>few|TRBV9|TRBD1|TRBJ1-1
TGTGCCAGCAGCCCCAGGGGGCGGATCACTGAAGCTTTCTTT
CASSPRGRITEAFF
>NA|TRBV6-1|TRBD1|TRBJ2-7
TGTGCCAGCAGGAACGACAGGGGTTGGTACGAGCAGTACTTC
CASRNDRGWYEQYF
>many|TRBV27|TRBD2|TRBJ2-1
TGTGCCAGCAGTTTATCTACCGGGAGGGCGGCCAATGAGCAGTTCTTC
CASSLSTGRAANEQFF
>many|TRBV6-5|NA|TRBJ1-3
TGTGCCAGCAGTTACCGCCTTTCAACTGGAAACACCATATATTTT
CASSYRLSTGNTIYF
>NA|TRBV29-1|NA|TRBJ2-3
TGCAGCGTTGGAGGAGGGCCCGGAGATACGCAGTATTTT
CSVGGGPGDTQYF
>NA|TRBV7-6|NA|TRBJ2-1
TGTGCCAGCAGCTTTCCGGGACAGCGGGATGATGAGCAGTTCTTC
CASSFPGQRDDEQFF
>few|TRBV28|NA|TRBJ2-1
TGTGCCAGCAGTTTCGGATCCTCACCTGAGCAGTTCTTC
CASSFGSSPEQFF
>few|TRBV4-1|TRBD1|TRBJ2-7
TGCGCCAGCAGCCCCGAAGGGACAGGAGGGAGGTACGAGCAGTACTTC
CASSPEGTGGRYEQYF
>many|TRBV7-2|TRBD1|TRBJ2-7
TGTGCCAGCAGCTTGACAGGGGGAATGTACGAGCAGTACTTC
CASSLTGGMYEQYF
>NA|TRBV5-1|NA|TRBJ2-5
TGCGCCAGCAGCTTGGCGGTAATTGTTATCGGAGAGACCCAGTACTTC
CASSLAVIVIGETQYF
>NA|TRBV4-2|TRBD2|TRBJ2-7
TGTGCCAGCAGCCAAGAAGGGAGGGGTCCGTTCGAGCAGTACTTC
CASSQEGRGPFEQYF
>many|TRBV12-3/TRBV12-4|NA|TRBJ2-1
TGTGCCAGCAGTTTCGGGCATGAGCAGTTCTTC
CASSFGHEQFF
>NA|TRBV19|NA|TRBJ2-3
TGTGCCAGTAGTACTTACAGTAGCACAGATACGCAGTATTTT
CASSTYSSTDTQYF
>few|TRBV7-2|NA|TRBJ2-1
TGTGCCAGCAGCTCCCTCAGGGAGCAGTTCTTC
CASSSLREQFF
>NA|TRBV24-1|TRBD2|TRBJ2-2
TGTGCCAGCTCGGGACTAGCGGGGTCCTTGAGCACCGCGGAGCTGTTTTTT
CASSGLAGSLSTAELFF
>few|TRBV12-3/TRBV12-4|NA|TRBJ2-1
TGTGCCAGCAGTCCCTCCTCCCGGCCCTCCGGTGAGCAGTTCTTC
CASSPSSRPSGEQFF
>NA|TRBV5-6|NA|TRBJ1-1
TGTGCCAGCAGCGGGCCTCCCGGTTCGGTCAGGAGGAACACTGAAGCTTTCTTT
CASSGPPGSVRRNTEAFF
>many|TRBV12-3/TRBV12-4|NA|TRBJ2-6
TGTGCCAGCAACCTTTACGGAGGTTCCTCTGGGGCCAACGTCCTGACTTTC
CASNLYGGSSGANVLTF
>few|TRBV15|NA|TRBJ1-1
TGTGCCACCAGCATCAGGCAGAAGAACACTGAAGCTTTCTTT
CATSIRQKNTEAFF
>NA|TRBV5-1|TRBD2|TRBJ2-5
TGCGCCAGCAGCTTTCTTAGCGGGGGGGCCGTTGAGACCCAGTACTTC
CASSFLSGGAVETQYF
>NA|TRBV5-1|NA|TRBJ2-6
TGCGCCAGCAGCTTGTACAGGTCGAGGTCTGGGGCCAACGTCCTGACTTTC
CASSLYRSRSGANVLTF
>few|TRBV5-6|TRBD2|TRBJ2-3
TGTGCCAGCAGCATGGGACTAGCGGGGAGCACAGATACGCAGTATTTT
CASSMGLAGSTDTQYF
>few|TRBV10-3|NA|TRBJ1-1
TGTGCCATCAGCCTAAGCGGGGGGAACACTGAAGCTTTCTTT
CAISLSGGNTEAFF
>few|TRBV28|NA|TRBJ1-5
TGTGCCAGCAGTTTGCGGAGGGTGAGCAATCAGCCCCAGCATTTT
CASSLRRVSNQPQHF
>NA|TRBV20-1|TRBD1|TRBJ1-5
TGCAGTGCCTGGACAGGGGGCCAGCCCCAGCATTTT
CSAWTGGQPQHF
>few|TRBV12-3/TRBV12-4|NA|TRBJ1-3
TGTGCCAGCAGTTTGGAAGGGGGGGCTGGAAACACCATATATTTT
CASSLEGGAGNTIYF
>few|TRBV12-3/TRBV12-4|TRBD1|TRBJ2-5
TGTGCCAGCAGTTTAGCGACAGGGGGTCAGGAGACCCAGTACTTC
CASSLATGGQETQYF
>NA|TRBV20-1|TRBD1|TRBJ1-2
TGCAGTGCTCGAAAGACAGGGGATAATGGCTACACCTTC
CSARKTGDNGYTF
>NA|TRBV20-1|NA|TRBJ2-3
TGCAGTGCCCAGTCCCGGGACACAACAGATACGCAGTATTTT
CSAQSRDTTDTQYF
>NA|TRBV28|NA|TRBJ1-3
TGTGCCAGCAGGGACACGCACTCTGGAAACACCATATATTTT
CASRDTHSGNTIYF
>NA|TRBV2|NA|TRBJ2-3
TGTGCCAGCAGTGAAGTGTCGGCGGGACCCTACGGAGATACGCAGTATTTT
CASSEVSAGPYGDTQYF
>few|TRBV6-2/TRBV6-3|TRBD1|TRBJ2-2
TGTGCCAGCAGTGATACAGGGGGCGCCTATCGGGAGCTGTTTTTT
CASSDTGGAYRELFF
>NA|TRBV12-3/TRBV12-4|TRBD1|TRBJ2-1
TGTGCCAGCAGTTTGACAGGGGGTGGCAATGAGCAGTTCTTC
CASSLTGGGNEQFF
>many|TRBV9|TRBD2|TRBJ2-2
TGTGCCAGCAGCGACGAGACTAGCGGGCGGGACACCGGGGAGCTGTTTTTT
CASSDETSGRDTGELFF
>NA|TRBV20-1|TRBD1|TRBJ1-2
TGCAGTGCTCAGAACAGGGGAACCTATGGCTACACCTTC
CSAQNRGTYGYTF
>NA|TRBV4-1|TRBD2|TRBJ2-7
TGCGCCAGCAGCCAAGGACTAGCGGGGGGAATATACGAGCAGTACTTC
CASSQGLAGGIYEQYF
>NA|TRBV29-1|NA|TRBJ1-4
TGCAGCGTTGAAGAGTCGGCAGGGGAAAAACTGTTTTTT
CSVEESAGEKLFF
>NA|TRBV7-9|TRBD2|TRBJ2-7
TGTGCCAGCAGCTTACCATCTAGCGGGCCGTACTACGAGCAGTACTTC
CASSLPSSGPYYEQYF
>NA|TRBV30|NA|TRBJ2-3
TGTGCCTGGAGCGCAGACACCCCAATCACAGATACGCAGTATTTT
CAWSADTPITDTQYF
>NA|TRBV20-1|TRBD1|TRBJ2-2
TGCAGTGCTAGACCTCAGCCCGGGACAGGGACTCCCGGGGAGCTGTTTTTT
CSARPQPGTGTPGELFF
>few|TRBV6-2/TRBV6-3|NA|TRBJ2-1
TGTGCCAGCAGTTACGTGGGGCGGAACAATGAGCAGTTCTTC
CASSYVGRNNEQFF
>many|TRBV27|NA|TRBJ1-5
TGTGCCAGCAGTTCCCCCGGCAATCAGCCCCAGCATTTT
CASSSPGNQPQHF
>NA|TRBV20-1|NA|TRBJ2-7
TGCAGTGCTAGGGCAGCGCGCGGGGACGAGCAGTACTTC
CSARAARGDEQYF
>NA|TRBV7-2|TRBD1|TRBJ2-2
TGTGCCAGCAGCGGCCGGGACAGGGCTTTAGGGGAGCTGTTTTTT
CASSGRDRALGELFF
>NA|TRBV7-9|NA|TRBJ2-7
TGTGCCAGCAGCTCTTTTGACAGGCCAGTCGTTCGCGAGCAGTACTTC
CASSSFDRPVVREQYF